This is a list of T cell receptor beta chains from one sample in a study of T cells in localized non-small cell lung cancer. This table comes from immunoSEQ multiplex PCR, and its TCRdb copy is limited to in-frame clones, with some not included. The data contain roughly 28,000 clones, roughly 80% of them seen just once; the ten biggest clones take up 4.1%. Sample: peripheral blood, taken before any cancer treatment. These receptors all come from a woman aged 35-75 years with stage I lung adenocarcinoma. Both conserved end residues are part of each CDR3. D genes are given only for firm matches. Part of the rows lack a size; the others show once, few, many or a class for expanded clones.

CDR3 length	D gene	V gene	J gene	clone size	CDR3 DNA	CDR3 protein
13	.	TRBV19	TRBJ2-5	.	TGTGCCAGTAGTATACTAGGAGTGGAGACCCAGTACTTC	CASSILGVETQYF
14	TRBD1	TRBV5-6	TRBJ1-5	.	TGTGCCAGCAGCTCACAGGGGCGCAATCAGCCCCAGCATTTT	CASSSQGRNQPQHF
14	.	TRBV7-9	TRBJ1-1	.	TGTGCCAGCAAACCCGCAAACCAGGGAACTGAAGCTTTCTTT	CASKPANQGTEAFF
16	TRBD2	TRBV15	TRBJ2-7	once	TGTGCCACCAGCAGAGAGAAGGGAGGGACCTTGAATGAGCAGTACTTC	CATSREKGGTLNEQYF
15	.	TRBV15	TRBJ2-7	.	TGTGCCACCAGCAAGAGATGGAGGTTATCCTACGAGCAGTACTTC	CATSKRWRLSYEQYF
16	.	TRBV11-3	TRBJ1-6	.	TGTGCCAGCAGCTTATCTACTTGGAGGGGATACTCACCCCTCCACTTT	CASSLSTWRGYSPLHF
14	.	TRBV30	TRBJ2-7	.	TGTGCCTGGAGTAACTACAGGGAATCCTACGAGCAGTACTTC	CAWSNYRESYEQYF
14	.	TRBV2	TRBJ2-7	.	TGTGCCAGCAACAACCCAGACAGCCCCTACGAGCAGTACTTC	CASNNPDSPYEQYF
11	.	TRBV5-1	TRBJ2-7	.	TGCGCCAGCAGCTTGGAAACGGATCAGTACTTC	CASSLETDQYF
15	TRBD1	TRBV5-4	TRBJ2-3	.	TGTGCCAGCAGCACCGGGACAGGGAGCACAGATACGCAGTATTTT	CASSTGTGSTDTQYF
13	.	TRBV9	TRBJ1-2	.	TGTGCCAGCAGCGTAATACAGGGAGGTGGCTACACCTTC	CASSVIQGGGYTF
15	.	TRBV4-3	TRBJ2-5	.	TGCGCCAGCAGCCAAGAGGGGGGAGTGGGGGAGACCCAGTACTTC	CASSQEGGVGETQYF
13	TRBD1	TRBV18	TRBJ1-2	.	TGTGCCAGCTCAACGACAGGGGAGGCTGGCTACACCTTC	CASSTTGEAGYTF
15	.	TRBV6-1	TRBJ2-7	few	TGTGCCAGCAGTGGCGGTGCAGCGCCGTACTACGAGCAGTACTTC	CASSGGAAPYYEQYF
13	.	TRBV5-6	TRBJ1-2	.	TGTGCCAGCAGCCAAACAGGGAACTATGGCTACACCTTC	CASSQTGNYGYTF
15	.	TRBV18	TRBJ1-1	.	TGTGCCAGCTCACCACCGTCAGGTACTAACACTGAAGCTTTCTTT	CASSPPSGTNTEAFF
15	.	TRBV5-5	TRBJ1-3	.	TGTGCCAGCAGCTTAGTTGCGAGCTCTGGAAACACCATATATTTT	CASSLVASSGNTIYF
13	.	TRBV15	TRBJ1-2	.	TGTGCCACCAGCAGGTCGGGGGGCTATGGCTACACCTTC	CATSRSGGYGYTF
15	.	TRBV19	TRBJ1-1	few	TGTGCCAGTAGCCCCTTGGGGGTGAAGGACACTGAAGCTTTCTTT	CASSPLGVKDTEAFF
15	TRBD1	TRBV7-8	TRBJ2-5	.	TGTGCCAGCAGCCCCGGACAGGGCAAGGGAGAGACCCAGTACTTC	CASSPGQGKGETQYF
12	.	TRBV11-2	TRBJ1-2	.	TGTGCCAGCAGCACCGGGGGTTATGGCTACACCTTC	CASSTGGYGYTF
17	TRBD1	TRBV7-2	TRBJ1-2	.	TGTGCCAGCAGCTTAGTGGGGACAGGCTTCGCCCCCTATGGCTACACCTTC	CASSLVGTGFAPYGYTF
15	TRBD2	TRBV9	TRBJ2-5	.	TGTGCCAGCAGCGTATTAGCGGGGGGTCCAGAGACCCAGTACTTC	CASSVLAGGPETQYF
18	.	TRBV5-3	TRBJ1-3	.	TGTGCCAGAAGCCTTCCCCGCCGAGCCTTCCTCTCTGGAAACACCATATATTTT	CARSLPRRAFLSGNTIYF
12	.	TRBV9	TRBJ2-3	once	TGTGCCAGCAGCGTGGACTTCGATACGCAGTATTTT	CASSVDFDTQYF
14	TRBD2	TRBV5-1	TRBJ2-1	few	TGCGCCAGCTCTAGGGGCGGGGGGGTCCAGGAGCAGTTCTTC	CASSRGGGVQEQFF
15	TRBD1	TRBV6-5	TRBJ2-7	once	TGTGCCAGCAGACCATGGACAGGGCGATCATACGAGCAGTACTTC	CASRPWTGRSYEQYF
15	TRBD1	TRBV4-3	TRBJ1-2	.	TGCGCCAGCAGCCAAAGTTCCGACAGGGACTATGGCTACACCTTC	CASSQSSDRDYGYTF
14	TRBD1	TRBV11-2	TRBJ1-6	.	TGTGCCAGCAGCTTACTCAGGGGGGATTCACCCCTCCACTTT	CASSLLRGDSPLHF
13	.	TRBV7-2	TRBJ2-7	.	TGTGCCAGCAGCTCGAATGCCAGGGGCCCGCAGTACTTC	CASSSNARGPQYF
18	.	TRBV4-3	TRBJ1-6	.	TGCGCCAGCAGCCAAGAAGTCAAGGCCGGAGTTCCAAATTCACCCCTCCACTTT	CASSQEVKAGVPNSPLHF
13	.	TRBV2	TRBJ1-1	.	TGTGCCAGCAGCGGACCAGGGGCCACTGAAGCTTTCTTT	CASSGPGATEAFF
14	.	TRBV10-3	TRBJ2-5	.	TGTGCCATCAATACGGAACAGCACCAAGAGACCCAGTACTTC	CAINTEQHQETQYF
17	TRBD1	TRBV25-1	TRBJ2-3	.	TGTGCCAGCAGTGACCGGGACAGTTTTTCCCTGGCAGATACGCAGTATTTT	CASSDRDSFSLADTQYF
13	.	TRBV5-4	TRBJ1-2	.	TGTGCCAGCAGCTTGGGACAGACCCATGGCTACACCTTC	CASSLGQTHGYTF
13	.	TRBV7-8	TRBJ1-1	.	TGTGCCAGCAGCTTACAGGCCCAGAGGGAAGCTTTCTTT	CASSLQAQREAFF
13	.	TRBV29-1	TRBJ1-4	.	TGCAGCGTACAGGGTGACGGGGATGAAAAACTGTTTTTT	CSVQGDGDEKLFF
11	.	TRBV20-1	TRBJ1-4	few	TGCAGTGCAAGTGACTCCCCGGGACACAGTTTT	CSASDSPGHSF
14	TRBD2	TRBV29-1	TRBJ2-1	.	TGCAGCGTTTCAGAGAGCGGGGCTTACAATGAGCAGTTCTTC	CSVSESGAYNEQFF
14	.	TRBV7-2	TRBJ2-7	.	TGTGCCAGCAGCTTAGCCCAGGGAAGGTACGAGCAGTACTTC	CASSLAQGRYEQYF
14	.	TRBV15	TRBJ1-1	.	TGTGCCACCAGCAGAGATAGGCTGAACACTGAAGCTTTCTTT	CATSRDRLNTEAFF
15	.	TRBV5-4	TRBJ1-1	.	TGTGCCAGCAGCCCCCGGGAGGGGTTGGCCACTGAAGCTTTCTTT	CASSPREGLATEAFF
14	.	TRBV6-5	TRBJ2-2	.	TGTGCCGTACGTCGAGGGTCAAACACCGGGGAGCTGTTTTTT	CAVRRGSNTGELFF
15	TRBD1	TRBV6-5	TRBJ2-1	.	TGTGCCAGCCGAGACAGGGAGAGGGCCTACAATGAGCAGTTCTTC	CASRDRERAYNEQFF
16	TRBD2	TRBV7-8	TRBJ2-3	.	TGTGCCAGCAGCTTAGCGTGGGGGGGTAGCACAGATACGCAGTATTTT	CASSLAWGGSTDTQYF
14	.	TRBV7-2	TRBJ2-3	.	TGTGCCAGCAGCGACCGCCTGCACACAGATACGCAGTATTTT	CASSDRLHTDTQYF
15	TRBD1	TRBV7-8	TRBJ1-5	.	TGTGCCAGCAGCTTAGTACAGGGGTTGTGGCAGCCCCAGCATTTT	CASSLVQGLWQPQHF
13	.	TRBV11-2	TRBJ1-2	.	TGTGCCAGCAGCCTAACAGGGAGCGACGGCTACACCTTC	CASSLTGSDGYTF
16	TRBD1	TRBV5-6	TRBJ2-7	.	TGTGCCAGCAGCCCCGGGACAGGCTCGAGCTCCTACGAGCAGTACTTC	CASSPGTGSSSYEQYF
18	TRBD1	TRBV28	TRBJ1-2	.	TGTGCCAGCAGTTCCGTAGGTTGGCGACAGGGGACGTATTTTGGCTACACCTTC	CASSSVGWRQGTYFGYTF
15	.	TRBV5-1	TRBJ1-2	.	TGCGCCAGCAGCTTGGTTCAGGGGACAAACTATGGCTACACCTTC	CASSLVQGTNYGYTF
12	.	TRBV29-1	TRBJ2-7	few	TGCAGCGTTGAGGCAGTACCGCGCGAGCAGTACTTC	CSVEAVPREQYF
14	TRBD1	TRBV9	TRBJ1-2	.	TGTGCCAGCAGCGCGGCGGACAGGGCGGATGGCTACACCTTC	CASSAADRADGYTF
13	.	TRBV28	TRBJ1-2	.	TGTGCCAGCATCCTGGACAGCAACTATGGCTACACCTTC	CASILDSNYGYTF
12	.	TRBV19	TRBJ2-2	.	TGTGCCAGTACCCCTAGGGCGGGGGAGCTGTTTTTT	CASTPRAGELFF
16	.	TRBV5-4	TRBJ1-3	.	TGTGCCAGCAGCTTAGGAATACAGCTGGCTGGAAACACCATATATTTT	CASSLGIQLAGNTIYF
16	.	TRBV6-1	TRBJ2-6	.	TGTGCCAGCAGTGAAGCATGGGGGTCTGGGGCCAACGTCCTGACTTTC	CASSEAWGSGANVLTF
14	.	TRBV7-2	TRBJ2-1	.	TGTGCCAGCAGCAGCCCGGGGGCCTACAATGAGCAGTTCTTC	CASSSPGAYNEQFF
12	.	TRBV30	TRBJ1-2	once	TGTGCCTGGAGTGTACGGGTCCGGGGCTACACCTTC	CAWSVRVRGYTF
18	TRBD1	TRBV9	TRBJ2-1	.	TGTGCCAGCAGCCCAACCGGATACGGGACAGGGGCTTTCAATGAGCAGTTCTTC	CASSPTGYGTGAFNEQFF